Each of the 15 T cell receptor beta chains below was sequenced from the same sample in a study of regulatory T cells in long-lasting Graves disease. Investigators prepared the TCR beta libraries by applying iRepertoire HTBI primers and Arm-PCR of CDR3 regions. MiXCR, run by TCRdb on the multiplex PCR reads, gives a single entry per CDR3 protein. The sample records around 470,000 distinct CDR3 sequences, 12% to 15% being singletons. The sample's time point: newly diagnosed GD, antithyroid drugs for less than 3 months. The authors made the TCR library using RNA they extracted from PBMCs. In addition, the sample was reused for a study of T cells in Graves' hyperthyroidism and ophthalmopathy.

The specimen comprised peripheral blood mononuclear cells (PBMCs), sampled at new diagnosis, from a patient treated with antithyroid drugs. These receptors were taken from a woman between 50 and 59 years old with Graves disease.

This clonotype showed up many times. This chain joins TRBV10-3 and TRBJ1-3; no clear D. The CDR3 runs 15 residues. V was cut by 0 bases and J by 1 base, with 7 bases left in between. Germline values: CDR1 ENHRY, CDR2 SYGVKD. The CDR3 is CAISESPDSGNTIYF. The CDR3 nucleotides read TGTGCCATCAGTGAGTCGCCTGATTCTGGAAACACCATATATTTT.

The sample holds many counts of this clonotype. The CDR3 DNA follows: TGTGCCAGCAGTGACGGGGACTACCAAGAGACCCAGTACTTC. This translates into CASSDGDYQETQYF. The genes are TRBV2 and TRBJ2-5, with a tentative D call TRBD2 (6 bases). V gave up 3 bases and J gave up 0 bases, with 8 bases separating them. Germline assignment: CDR1 SNHLY and CDR2 FYNNEI. The CDR3 length is 14 residues. Supplemented by reference TRBV2 and TRBJ2-5, the full variable domain reads EPEVTQTPSHQVTQMGQEVILRCVPISNHLYFYWYRQILGQKVEFLVSFYNNEISEKSEIFDDQFSVERPDGSNFTLKIRSTKLEDSAMYFCASSDGDYQETQYFGPGTRLLVL.

This clonotype was counted only a few times. The chain carries TRBV12-3 or TRBV12-4 and TRBJ2-1, with 11 nucleotides matching TRBD2. The V and J ends lost 6 bases and 9 bases, in that order; junction bases with no gene match: 10. The CDR3 length is 15 residues. CDR3 residues: CASRVAGGPSGEQFF. The CDR3 DNA sequence: TGTGCCAGCAGAGTAGCGGGAGGGCCTTCCGGTGAGCAGTTCTTC.

The gene calls are TRBV24-1 and TRBJ2-2; unclear D gene. The CDR3 has 14 residues. Germline V gene data show CDR1 as KGHDR and CDR2 as SFDVKD. The ends were cut back, 4 bases at V and 6 bases at J, with 11 bases in the middle. The CDR3 loop is CATSEGSLPGELFF. The CDR3, as DNA: TGTGCCACCAGTGAGGGGTCGTTGCCCGGGGAGCTGTTTTTT.

This clonotype appeared many times. V and J are TRBV7-2 and TRBJ2-1; a possible D gene is TRBD2 (6 bases). The CDR3 loop spans 16 amino acids. Trimming took 6 bases from V and 3 from J, leaving 18 bases between them. Germline values: CDR1 SGHTA, CDR2 FQGNSA. CDR3 nucleotide sequence: TGTGCCAGCAGGCCACGAGTGGGGGAGGTCTACAATGAGCAGTTCTTC. It specifies CASRPRVGEVYNEQFF.

The sample holds many counts of this clonotype. DNA of the CDR3: TGCAGTGCCTCTCGTCCGGGACCAACAAGGGAGACCCAGTACTTC. Protein sequence: CSASRPGPTRETQYF. J is TRBJ2-5 and V is TRBV20-1; D is tentatively TRBD1 or TRBD2 (5 bases each). Germline V CDR1 and CDR2: DFQATT, SNEGSKA (reference sequence). This CDR3 region has 15 residues. The V end was cut by 6 bases, the J end by 5 bases, with 22 bases between.

This clonotype has ten or more counts. The rearrangement links TRBV29-1 to TRBJ2-1; D unresolved. The CDR3 has 12 residues. Between the trimmed V and J ends, which lost 6 bases and 7 bases, there was a span of 13 bases. CDR1 is SQVTM, CDR2 ANQGSEA, per germline. In DNA form, the CDR3 reads TGCAGCGTCGCCTTGACTGGAAATGAGCAGTTCTTC. This codes for CSVALTGNEQFF.

This clonotype was observed a handful of times. The chain employs TRBV7-9 and TRBJ1-5, with 7 bases identical to TRBD1. CDR1 and CDR2 from the germline V gene are SEHNR and FQNEAQ (reference sequence). The CDR3 sequence is 16 residues long. V was clipped by 0 bases and J by 3 bases; unmatched bases: 5. Written as DNA, the CDR3 is TGTGCCAGCAGCTTAGCACAGGGGAATATCAATCAGCCCCAGCATTTT. This encodes CASSLAQGNINQPQHF.

This clonotype occurred many times. The rearrangement joins TRBV7-8 to TRBJ1-1; D is uncertain. This CDR3 spans 12 amino acids. Per germline, CDR1 SGHVS and CDR2 FQNEAQ. Trimming took 1 base from V and 8 from J, leaving 8 bases between them. The CDR3 DNA reads TGTGCCAGCAGCTTAGATTCACACGAAGCTTTCTTT. Its translation is CASSLDSHEAFF. The full variable domain, completed using reference TRBV7-8 and TRBJ1-1, is GAGVSQSPRYKVAKRGQDVALRCDPISGHVSLFWYQQALGQGPEFLTYFQNEAQLDKSGLPSDRFFAERPEGSVSTLKIQRTQQEDSAVYLCASSLDSHEAFFGQGTRLTVV.

There are many counts of this clonotype. The J gene is TRBJ2-1, the V gene TRBV12-3 or TRBV12-4; 13 nucleotides align to TRBD2. V shed 3 bases and J 10 bases; nucleotides not matched to a gene: 9. CDR3 length: 16 residues. The chain's CDR3 is CASSFETSGRFDEQFF. In nucleotides, the CDR3 is TGTGCCAGCAGTTTTGAGACTAGCGGGAGGTTCGACGAGCAGTTCTTC.

As regards this clonotype: A much larger clone lies one base from this, so it may be a read error. V gene TRBV5-5 combines with J gene TRBJ2-7; D is possibly TRBD2 (7 bases). The CDR3 totals 15 residues. CDR1 is SGHKS, CDR2 YYEKEE, per germline (reference sequence). CDR3 residues: CASSLGGGYSYEQCF. The CDR3 DNA is TGTGCCAGCAGCTTGGGGGGGGGCTACTCCTACGAGCAGTGCTTC. The entire variable domain, with the rest obtained from reference TRBV5-5 and TRBJ2-7, is as follows: DAGVTQSPTHLIKTRGQQVTLRCSPISGHKSVSWYQQVLGQGPQFIFQYYEKEERGRGNFPDRFSARQFPNYSSELNVNALLLGDSALYLCASSLGGGYSYEQCFGPGTRLTVT.

This clonotype appeared many times. The genes are TRBV7-8 and TRBJ1-3; the match to TRBD1 covers 9 bases. The CDR3 is made up of 16 amino acids. The germline V gene encodes CDR1 SGHVS and CDR2 FQNEAQ. With 5 bases clipped from V and 4 bases from J, the junction kept 9 bases outside the gene matches. This chain's CDR3 is CASSRGTGKSGNTIYF. The CDR3 nucleotides read TGTGCCAGCAGCCGGGGGACAGGGAAATCCGGAAACACCATATATTTT.

The genes are TRBV19 and TRBJ1-1; D is possibly TRBD1 (5 bases). The CDR3 runs to 13 residues. V dropped 7 bases and J dropped 4 bases, with 13 bases sitting between them. Germline V gene lookup returns CDR1 LNHDA and CDR2 SQIVND (reference sequence). CDR3 sequence: CASTSRAGTEAFF. In nucleotides, the CDR3 is TGTGCCAGTACCTCCAGGGCCGGCACTGAAGCTTTCTTT. Filled out from reference TRBV19 and TRBJ1-1, the complete variable domain reads DGGITQSPKYLFRKEGQNVTLSCEQNLNHDAMYWYRQDPGQGLRLIYYSQIVNDFQKGDIAEGYSVSREKKESFPLTVTSAQKNPTAFYLCASTSRAGTEAFFGQGTRLTVV.

This clonotype was found many times. The rearrangement joins TRBV2 to TRBJ2-3; 11 nucleotides align to TRBD2. The germline V gene encodes CDR1 SNHLY and CDR2 FYNNEI. The CDR3 is 15 residues long. V lost 5 bases, J lost 14 bases, and 15 bases stayed unmatched. The CDR3 reads CASSPLESPSGGRYF. The CDR3 region has the DNA TGTGCCAGCAGTCCATTAGAATCCCCTAGCGGGGGGCGGTATTTT.

This clonotype was detected ten times or more. The CDR3 DNA reads TGTGCCTGGAGTGTCACATGGACAGGGATGAAGGAGACCCAGTACTTC. It translates to CAWSVTWTGMKETQYF. The chain recombines TRBV30 with TRBJ2-5, with TRBD1 matching over 8 bases. Trimming removed 0 bases from V and 5 bases from J; junction bases left unmatched: 11. The germline V gene encodes CDR1 GTSNPN and CDR2 SVGIG (reference sequence). CDR3 size: 16 residues. Together with reference TRBV30 and TRBJ2-5, the CDR3 gives the full variable domain: SQTIHQWPATLVQPVGSPLSLECTVEGTSNPNLYWYRQAAGRGLQLLFYSVGIGQISSEVPQNLSASRPQDRQFILSSKKLLLSDSGFYLCAWSVTWTGMKETQYFGPGTRLLVL.